Detailed here is one TCR beta chain. Its specificity is not known. Regarding time point: after dendritic cell vaccination, including at tumor progression/relapse. Fresh-frozen tumor tissue and more than two years of survival data were available for all. Generated by immunoSEQ multiplex PCR, the TCRdb table keeps only in-frame clones and is missing some. The sample lists over 65,000 clones; less than 85% were seen once. The data originate from a study of glioma-infiltrating T cells after dendritic cell vaccination. As for the study in general: Dendritic cell vaccination trial patients had either newly diagnosed or recurrent glioblastoma.

Germline loops: CDR1 SNHLY, CDR2 FYNNEI. The CDR3 length is 13 residues. Trimming removed 2 bases from V and 1 base from J, with 5 bases in between. Findings of the study overall: Patients with more pretreatment TILs had longer time to progression and survival. Few patients contributed both blood and tumor specimens.

The sample was blood, taken after dendritic cell vaccination. The sequence came from a human donor with glioblastoma. The genes are TRBV2 and TRBJ1-1; D is unresolved. The chain's CDR3 is CASSENRNTEAFF. CDR3 nucleotide sequence: TGTGCCAGCAGTGAAAACAGGAACACTGAAGCTTTCTTT. The full variable domain, in which reference TRBV2 and TRBJ1-1 provide the parts outside the CDR3, is EPEVTQTPSHQVTQMGQEVILRCVPISNHLYFYWYRQILGQKVEFLVSFYNNEISEKSEIFDDQFSVERPDGSNFTLKIRSTKLEDSAMYFCASSENRNTEAFFGQGTRLTVV.